The clone carrying this T cell receptor (beta chain) was counted at least ten times. Its cognate antigen is unknown. Germline assignment: CDR1 MNHEY and CDR2 SVGAGI. The CDR3 is 13 residues long. V was pared by 7 bases and J by 5 bases, with 14 bases between. These data are taken from a study of post-analysis software for immune sequencing data. Study outcomes and limitations: In patients, 4 to 6 TRBV segments were more frequent than in controls, with TRBV5-6, TRBV5-1 and TRBV20-1 among them. Controls significantly exceeded multiple sclerosis patients in normalized Chao1 diversity.

Prepared libraries of TCR beta cDNA carried unique molecular identifiers. From the PCR reads, TCRdb called clonotypes with MiXCR, one entry per CDR3 protein. The repertoire holds roughly 570,000 distinct CDR3 sequences, with approximately 34% as singletons. The sample consisted of blood. The chain uses TRBV6-5 and TRBJ2-5, with unresolved D. This clonotype was sampled from a girl aged 2-17 years with multiple sclerosis. The CDR3 nucleotides read TGTGCCAGCACTAAGGGATCTTTGGAGACCCAGTACTTC. Translation gives CASTKGSLETQYF.